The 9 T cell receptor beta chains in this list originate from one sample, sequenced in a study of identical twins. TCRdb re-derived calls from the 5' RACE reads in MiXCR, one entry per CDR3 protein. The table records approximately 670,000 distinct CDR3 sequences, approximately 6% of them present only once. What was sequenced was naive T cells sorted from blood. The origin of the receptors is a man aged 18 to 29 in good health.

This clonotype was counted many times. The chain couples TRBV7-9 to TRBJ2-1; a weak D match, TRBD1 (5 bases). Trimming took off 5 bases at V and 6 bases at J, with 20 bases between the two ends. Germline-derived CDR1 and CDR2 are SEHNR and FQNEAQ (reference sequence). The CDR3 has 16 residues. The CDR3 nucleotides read TGTGCCAGCAGCACAACCGGAAGCAGGGTGGGCAATGAGCAGTTCTTC. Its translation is CASSTTGSRVGNEQFF.

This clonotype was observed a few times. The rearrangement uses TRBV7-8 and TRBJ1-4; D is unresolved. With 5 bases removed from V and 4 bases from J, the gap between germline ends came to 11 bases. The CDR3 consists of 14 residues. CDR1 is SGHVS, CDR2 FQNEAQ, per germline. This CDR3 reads CASSPRMDNEKLFF. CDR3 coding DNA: TGTGCCAGCAGCCCACGGATGGATAATGAAAAACTGTTTTTT. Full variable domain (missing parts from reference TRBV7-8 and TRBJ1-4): GAGVSQSPRYKVAKRGQDVALRCDPISGHVSLFWYQQALGQGPEFLTYFQNEAQLDKSGLPSDRFFAERPEGSVSTLKIQRTQQEDSAVYLCASSPRMDNEKLFFGSGTQLSVL.

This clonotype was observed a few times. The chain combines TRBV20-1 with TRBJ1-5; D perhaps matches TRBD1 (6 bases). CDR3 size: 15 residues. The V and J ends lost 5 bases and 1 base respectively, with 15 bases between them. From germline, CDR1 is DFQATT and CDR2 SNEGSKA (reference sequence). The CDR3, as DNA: TGCAGTGCTCGTCGGGCGGGGGCAAGCAATCAGCCCCAGCATTTT. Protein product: CSARRAGASNQPQHF.

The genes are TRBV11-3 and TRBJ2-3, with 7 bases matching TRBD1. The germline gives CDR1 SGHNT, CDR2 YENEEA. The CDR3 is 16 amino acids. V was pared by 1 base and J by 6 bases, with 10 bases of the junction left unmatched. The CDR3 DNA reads TGTGCCAGCAGCTTAGGCCCGGGACAGAAATCGGATACGCAGTATTTT. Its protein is CASSLGPGQKSDTQYF.

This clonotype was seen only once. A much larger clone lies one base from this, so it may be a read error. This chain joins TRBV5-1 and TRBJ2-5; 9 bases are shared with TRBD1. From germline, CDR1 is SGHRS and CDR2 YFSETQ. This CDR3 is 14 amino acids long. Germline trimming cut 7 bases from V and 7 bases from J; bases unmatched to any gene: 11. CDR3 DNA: TGCGCCAGCCTTACCGGGACAGGGTCAGGGACCCAGTACTTC. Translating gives CASLTGTGSGTQYF.

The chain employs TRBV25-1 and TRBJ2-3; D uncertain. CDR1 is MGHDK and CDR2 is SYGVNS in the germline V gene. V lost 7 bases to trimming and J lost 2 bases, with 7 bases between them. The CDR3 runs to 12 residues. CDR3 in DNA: TGTGCCAGCATGGTAACCACAGATACGCAGTATTTT. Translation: CASMVTTDTQYF.

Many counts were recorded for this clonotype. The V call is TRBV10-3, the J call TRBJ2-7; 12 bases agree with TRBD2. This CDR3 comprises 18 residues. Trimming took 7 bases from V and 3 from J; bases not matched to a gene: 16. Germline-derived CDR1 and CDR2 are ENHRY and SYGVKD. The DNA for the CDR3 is TGTGCCATCATGTCAGCACAGGGGGCGACTAGCGGGAGCTACGAGCAGTACTTC. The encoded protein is CAIMSAQGATSGSYEQYF.

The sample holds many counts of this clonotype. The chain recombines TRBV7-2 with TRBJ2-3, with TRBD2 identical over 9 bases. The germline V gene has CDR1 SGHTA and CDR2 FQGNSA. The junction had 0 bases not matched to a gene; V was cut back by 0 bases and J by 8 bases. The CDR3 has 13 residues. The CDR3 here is CASSLAAGGTQYF. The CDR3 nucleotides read TGTGCCAGCAGCTTAGCAGCGGGGGGTACGCAGTATTTT.

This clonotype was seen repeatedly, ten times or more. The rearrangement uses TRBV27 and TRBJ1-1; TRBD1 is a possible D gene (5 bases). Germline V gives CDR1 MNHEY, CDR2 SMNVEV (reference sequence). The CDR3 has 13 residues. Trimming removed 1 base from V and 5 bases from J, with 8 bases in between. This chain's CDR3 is CASSLLEGTEAFF. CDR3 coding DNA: TGTGCCAGCAGTTTATTGGAGGGGACTGAAGCTTTCTTT.